Listed below are T cell receptor beta chains from one sample, sequenced in a study of T cell changes during pregnancy in multiple sclerosis. This table comes from immunoSEQ multiplex PCR, and its TCRdb copy is limited to in-frame clones, with some not included. The sample has approximately 70,000 clones; 91% are singletons. Material: peripheral blood, obtained in the third trimester of pregnancy. These receptors all come from a female donor in good health, enrolled as a control in a pregnancy study. Each CDR3 is given with its conserved first and last residue. Each record gives: clone size, V gene, D gene, J gene, CDR3 DNA, CDR3 protein. The D gene is left open where the match is weak. Clone size is stated in some rows and not others, as once, few, many or a class when expanded.

>-|TRBV10-3|-|TRBJ2-5
TGTGCCATCAGTGAGAGGGGGAGGGCCGGGGTCCAAGAGACCCAGTACTTC
CAISERGRAGVQETQYF
>-|TRBV29-1|TRBD1|TRBJ2-7
TGCAGCGTTGGGGGACAGGGGTCAAAGCAGTACTTC
CSVGGQGSKQYF
>few|TRBV18|-|TRBJ1-1
TGTGCCAGCTCACCACAGTCGGACACTGAAGCTTTCTTT
CASSPQSDTEAFF
>-|TRBV19|TRBD1|TRBJ2-1
TGTGCCAGTAGTATGACACAGGGGACCGGCTACAATGAGCAGTTCTTC
CASSMTQGTGYNEQFF
>once|TRBV4-3|TRBD2|TRBJ2-7
TGCGCCAGCAGCCCTGGACTAGCGGAATCCTACGAGCAGTACTTC
CASSPGLAESYEQYF
>-|TRBV13|TRBD2|TRBJ2-1
TGTGCCAGCAGCTTAGCGATAGCGGGATACAATGAGCAGTTCTTC
CASSLAIAGYNEQFF
>-|TRBV11-3|TRBD2|TRBJ2-3
TGTGCCAGCAGCTCAGGACTAGCGGGGGGCACAGATACGCAGTATTTT
CASSSGLAGGTDTQYF
>-|TRBV7-6|TRBD1|TRBJ2-7
TGTGCCAGCAGCGGCGGGACAGGGGTCCGGGAAGAACAGTACTTC
CASSGGTGVREEQYF
>-|TRBV5-1|TRBD1|TRBJ1-2
TGCGCCAGCAGCAGGGACAGGGCTAGCTCCTATGGCTACACCTTC
CASSRDRASSYGYTF
>few|TRBV27|-|TRBJ2-7
TGTGCCAGCAGTATGAGGACGGTCGTGAGGGACGAGCAGTACTTC
CASSMRTVVRDEQYF
>-|TRBV6-1|-|TRBJ1-1
TGTGCCAGTAGGACAGCGAACACTGAAGCTTTCTTT
CASRTANTEAFF
>-|TRBV5-1|TRBD2|TRBJ2-3
TGCGCCAGCAGCTCCCTTAGCGGGGGGACAGATACGCAGTATTTT
CASSSLSGGTDTQYF
>-|TRBV5-4|TRBD2|TRBJ2-3
TGTGCCAGCAGCTCGGGACTAGCAGGCACAGATACGCAGTATTTT
CASSSGLAGTDTQYF
>-|TRBV11-3|TRBD1|TRBJ2-1
TGTGCCAGCAGCCCCACAGGGGCATACATCGATGAGCAGTTCTTC
CASSPTGAYIDEQFF
>-|TRBV4-1|-|TRBJ2-7
TGCGCCAGCAGCCAAGAACCGGTTCGGGAAGAGCAGTACTTC
CASSQEPVREEQYF
>few|TRBV6-4|TRBD2|TRBJ2-3
TGTGCCAGCAGTGACTCGAGCGGGGGGGCCACAGATACGCAGTATTTT
CASSDSSGGATDTQYF
>-|TRBV7-8|TRBD2|TRBJ2-1
TGTGCCAGCAGCTTCGCGTCCGGGACTAGGATGAATGAGCAGTTCTTC
CASSFASGTRMNEQFF
>-|TRBV15|TRBD1|TRBJ1-5
TGTGCCACCAGCAAACCACAGGGGGGCAATCAGCCCCAGCATTTT
CATSKPQGGNQPQHF
>-|TRBV4-3|TRBD1|TRBJ1-2
TGCGCCAGCAGGCAAGGGACAGGAGGCTATGGCTACACCTTC
CASRQGTGGYGYTF
>-|TRBV2|-|TRBJ1-3
TGTGCCAGCAGTCCTCGGACATCGAGCTCTGGAAACACCATATATTTT
CASSPRTSSSGNTIYF
>-|TRBV2|TRBD1|TRBJ2-1
TGTGCCAGCAGTGACTGGGACAGGGGGTTCTATGAGCAGTTCTTC
CASSDWDRGFYEQFF
>-|TRBV4-1|TRBD1|TRBJ1-2
TGCGCCAGCAGCCGCGTCGGGACAGCCAAAAACTATGGCTACACCTTC
CASSRVGTAKNYGYTF
>-|TRBV7-2|-|TRBJ1-1
TGTGCCAGCAGCTCAGACCGGGTGGGGCCGAAAGCTTTCTTT
CASSSDRVGPKAFF
>-|TRBV5-4|TRBD2|TRBJ2-7
TGTGCCAGCAGCTCTCCCGGGACTAGCGGGACCTACGAGCAGTACTTC
CASSSPGTSGTYEQYF
>-|TRBV4-1|-|TRBJ1-2
TGCGCCAGCAGCCACCAAGGACGGGAGACGGATGGCTACACCTTC
CASSHQGRETDGYTF
>-|TRBV19|TRBD1|TRBJ2-7
TGTGCCAGTAGTATCGGGACAGGGGACGAGCAGTACTTC
CASSIGTGDEQYF
>-|TRBV6-1|-|TRBJ1-5
TGTGCCAGCAGGGGTCCGCAAGGGGGCAATCAGCCCCAGCATTTT
CASRGPQGGNQPQHF
>-|TRBV7-2|-|TRBJ2-3
TGTGCCAGCAGCTCGCCGGACAGATCTAGCACAGATACGCAGTATTTT
CASSSPDRSSTDTQYF
>-|TRBV5-1|-|TRBJ2-7
TGCGCCAGCAGCTTGCAGGGGCGATACGACTCCTACGAGCAGTACTTC
CASSLQGRYDSYEQYF
>-|TRBV30|-|TRBJ1-2
TGTGCCTGGAGTGTATACAGCTATGGCTACACCTTC
CAWSVYSYGYTF
>-|TRBV6-5|TRBD1|TRBJ1-2
TGTGCCAGCAGGTCGACAGGGGGCCAGGGCTACACCTTC
CASRSTGGQGYTF
>-|TRBV7-9|-|TRBJ2-3
TGTGCCAGCAGCTTAAGGCAGCGAGGGGATACGCAGTATTTT
CASSLRQRGDTQYF
>-|TRBV6-5|-|TRBJ2-7
TGTGCCAGCAGGCCTACAGGACGCTACTCCTACGAGCAGTACTTC
CASRPTGRYSYEQYF
>-|TRBV28|TRBD1|TRBJ1-3
TGTGCCAGCAGTGGGACAGTGGGAAACACCATATATTTT
CASSGTVGNTIYF
>-|TRBV28|TRBD2|TRBJ2-1
TGTGCCAGCAGTTCTCCCTCGGCTAGCGGGGGCTATGAGCAGTTCTTC
CASSSPSASGGYEQFF
>-|TRBV13|TRBD2|TRBJ2-1
TGTGCCAGCAGCTGGCGGGAGGATCATGAGCAGTTCTTC
CASSWREDHEQFF
>once|TRBV5-1|-|TRBJ1-1
TGCGCCAGCAGCCCCCAACAGGGAGGGACTGAAGCTTTCTTT
CASSPQQGGTEAFF
>-|TRBV2|-|TRBJ2-2
TGTGCCAGCAGTGAAGGGCAGACCGGGGAGCTGTTTTTT
CASSEGQTGELFF
>-|TRBV9|-|TRBJ1-5
TGTGCCAGCAGCGTAGGAGGGCTGGGCAATCAGCCCCAGCATTTT
CASSVGGLGNQPQHF
>-|TRBV11-2|TRBD1|TRBJ1-4
TGTGCCAGCAGCACTCAGGGGGCCTACAATGAAAAACTGTTTTTT
CASSTQGAYNEKLFF
>-|TRBV5-5|-|TRBJ1-4
TGTGCCAGCAGCTTCACCGGGACACTACAATCAACTAATGAAAAACTGTTTTTT
CASSFTGTLQSTNEKLFF
>-|TRBV5-1|-|TRBJ1-1
TGCGCCAGCAGCGGGGGCAGGGAGGGCACTGAAGCTTTCTTT
CASSGGREGTEAFF
>once|TRBV5-6|TRBD1|TRBJ1-2
TGTGCCAGCAGGGGACAGGGAGGCTACACCTTC
CASRGQGGYTF
>-|TRBV5-1|-|TRBJ1-1
TGCGCCAGCAGCTTGTTGTCCCCGGGGGACACTGAAGCTTTCTTT
CASSLLSPGDTEAFF
>-|TRBV7-9|-|TRBJ2-1
TGTGCCAGCAGGCCCCCCCCGGGGTTGACCTACAATGAGCAGTTCTTC
CASRPPPGLTYNEQFF
>-|TRBV5-1|TRBD1|TRBJ1-1
TGCGCCAGCAGCCCAAGGGACAGCAAACCGGAGAACACTGAAGCTTTCTTT
CASSPRDSKPENTEAFF
>-|TRBV4-1|-|TRBJ1-4
TGCGCCAGCAGCCAACTACTGACAGCAACTAATGAAAAACTGTTTTTT
CASSQLLTATNEKLFF
>-|TRBV7-2|TRBD1|TRBJ2-2
TGTGCCAGCAGCTTAGGGACAGGGGTTCGGGCCGGGGAGCTGTTTTTT
CASSLGTGVRAGELFF
>-|TRBV27|TRBD1|TRBJ1-6
TGTGCCAGCACTCGAGCCCGGGACAGGGGCAATTCACCCCTCCACTTT
CASTRARDRGNSPLHF
>-|TRBV2|TRBD1|TRBJ1-1
TGTGCCATCTGGGGGACAGGGTGGGGTGCTGGCATGAACACTGAAGCTTTCTTT
CAIWGTGWGAGMNTEAFF
>-|TRBV28|-|TRBJ2-7
TGTGCCAGCAGCGTACCCCAGGGGGGAGGCGAGCAGTACTTC
CASSVPQGGGEQYF
>-|TRBV19|TRBD2|TRBJ2-7
TGTGCCAGTAGTATCGGGACTAGCGTCGACGAGCAGTACTTC
CASSIGTSVDEQYF